One and the same sample provided the 19 T cell receptor beta chains below, sequenced in a study of T cell responses to AZD1222 COVID-19 vaccine. Sequencing used immunoSEQ multiplex PCR; TCRdb keeps in-frame clones, though not all of them. The table includes more than 150,000 clones, around 93% detected once. The material sequenced was peripheral blood, taken on day 0 of AZD1222 vaccination. These TCRs come from an adult in good health.

V gene TRBV9 combines with J gene TRBJ1-1, with 7 nucleotides matching TRBD1. The germline CDR1 and CDR2 sequences are SGDLS and YYNGEE. This CDR3 contains 16 residues. Losses at the gene ends were 0 bases for V and 5 bases for J; bases not matched to a gene: 10. The CDR3 reads CASSVAPGGGRTEAFF. CDR3 in DNA: TGTGCCAGCAGCGTAGCCCCAGGGGGAGGGCGGACTGAAGCTTTCTTT. Filled out from reference TRBV9 and TRBJ1-1, the complete variable domain reads DSGVTQTPKHLITATGQRVTLRCSPRSGDLSVYWYQQSLDQGLQFLIQYYNGEERAKGNILERFSAQQFPDLHSELNLSSLELGDSALYFCASSVAPGGGRTEAFFGQGTRLTVV.

The J gene is TRBJ2-7, the V gene TRBV30; no clear D. There are 14 residues in the CDR3. With 3 bases removed from V and 2 bases from J, the gap between germline ends came to 14 bases. Germline V gives CDR1 GTSNPN, CDR2 SVGIG (reference sequence). This CDR3 reads CAWSSEVVTYEQYF. CDR3 bases: TGTGCCTGGAGCTCTGAAGTAGTCACCTACGAGCAGTACTTC.

The chain is built from TRBV15 and TRBJ2-7; 9 bases fit TRBD2. Germline V gives CDR1 LNHNV, CDR2 YYDKDF (reference sequence). This CDR3 is 15 amino acids long. J gave up 0 bases and V 4 bases, and 4 bases lay outside the gene matches. DNA for the CDR3: TGTGCCACCAGCATATCTAGCGGGGACTCCTACGAGCAGTACTTC. Its translation is CATSISSGDSYEQYF.

This chain links TRBV5-5 with TRBJ1-5, with D possibly matching TRBD1 (5 bases). The CDR3 loop spans 15 amino acids. V lost 4 bases, J lost 6 bases, and 17 bases lay in between. From germline, CDR1 is SGHKS and CDR2 YYEKEE (reference sequence). CDR3 protein: CASSPSGVVSQPQHF. The CDR3 DNA reads TGTGCCAGCAGCCCCTCGGGGGTGGTAAGTCAGCCCCAGCATTTT.

The chain employs TRBV12-3 or TRBV12-4 and TRBJ2-7; 8 positions agree with TRBD1. The CDR3 length is 13 residues. J gave up 4 bases and V 7 bases, and 6 bases lay outside the gene matches. This chain's CDR3 is CASIGQGHYEQYF. Written as DNA, the CDR3 is TGTGCCAGCATCGGACAGGGCCATTACGAGCAGTACTTC.

This clone was observed a single time. The chain carries TRBV25-1 and TRBJ1-3; the D is unclear. CDR1 and CDR2 from the germline V gene are MGHDK and SYGVNS. V was cut by 1 base and J by 0 bases, with 7 bases left in between. This CDR3 spans 15 amino acids. CDR3 sequence (DNA): TGTGCCAGCAGTGAATTCGGCTTCTCTGGAAACACCATATATTTT. Translation gives CASSEFGFSGNTIYF. Supplemented by reference TRBV25-1 and TRBJ1-3, the full variable domain reads EADIYQTPRYLVIGTGKKITLECSQTMGHDKMYWYQQDPGMELHLIHYSYGVNSTEKGDLSSESTVSRIRTEHFPLTLESARPSHTSQYLCASSEFGFSGNTIYFGEGSWLTVV.

This chain connects TRBV5-8 to TRBJ1-1; D is perhaps TRBD1 (5 bases). Germline lookup yields CDR1 SGHTS and CDR2 YDEGEE. V was trimmed by 2 bases and J by 7 bases, leaving 12 bases between them. The CDR3 covers 13 residues. Here the CDR3 DNA reads TGTGCCAGCAGCTTCCGGGACTCTTATGAAGCTTTCTTT. Its protein product is CASSFRDSYEAFF. Combining the CDR3 with reference TRBV5-8 and TRBJ1-1 gives the whole variable domain EAGVTQSPTHLIKTRGQQATLRCSPISGHTSVYWYQQALGLGLQFLLWYDEGEERNRGNFPPRFSGRQFPNYSSELNVNALELEDSALYLCASSFRDSYEAFFGQGTRLTVV.

Of note for this clone: This CDR3 is also generated by other DNA sequences in the sample. The V call is TRBV6-1, the J call TRBJ2-7, with 8 bases matching TRBD1. V dropped 3 bases and J dropped 6; count of bases not matched to a gene: 13. CDR1 and CDR2 from the germline V gene are MNHNS and SASEGT. The CDR3 runs to 16 residues. CDR3 nucleotides: TGTGCCAGCAGTGAGGGACAGGAAGGTGGTAAGAGCGAGCAGTACTTC. This codes for CASSEGQEGGKSEQYF.

This rearrangement joins TRBV19 to TRBJ1-3; D is possibly TRBD1 (6 bases). The germline V gene has CDR1 LNHDA and CDR2 SQIVND (reference sequence). The CDR3 runs to 15 residues. V gave up 1 base and J gave up 2 bases, with 9 bases separating them. This CDR3 reads CASSIVGATGNTIYF. CDR3 in DNA: TGTGCCAGTAGTATAGTGGGGGCGACTGGAAACACCATATATTTT. Variable domain in full (rest from reference TRBV19 and TRBJ1-3): DGGITQSPKYLFRKEGQNVTLSCEQNLNHDAMYWYRQDPGQGLRLIYYSQIVNDFQKGDIAEGYSVSREKKESFPLTVTSAQKNPTAFYLCASSIVGATGNTIYFGEGSWLTVV.

V usage is TRBV9 and J usage is TRBJ2-2, with unresolved D. This CDR3 has 13 residues. The germline CDR1 and CDR2 sequences are SGDLS and YYNGEE. With 0 bases removed from V and 6 bases from J, the gap between germline ends came to 6 bases. Here the CDR3 reads CASSVDRAGELFF. DNA for the CDR3: TGTGCCAGCAGCGTAGATCGAGCCGGGGAGCTGTTTTTT. Together with reference TRBV9 and TRBJ2-2, the CDR3 gives the full variable domain: DSGVTQTPKHLITATGQRVTLRCSPRSGDLSVYWYQQSLDQGLQFLIQYYNGEERAKGNILERFSAQQFPDLHSELNLSSLELGDSALYFCASSVDRAGELFFGEGSRLTVL.

The chain couples TRBV29-1 to TRBJ1-1; D is ambiguous. The CDR3 contains 12 residues. V lost 4 bases to trimming and J lost 4 bases, with 10 bases between them. Germline V lookup: CDR1 SQVTM, CDR2 ANQGSEA. This CDR3 reads CSVVKGPTEAFF. The CDR3, as DNA: TGCAGCGTTGTGAAGGGCCCCACTGAAGCTTTCTTT.

This CDR3 reads CASSQRQGVNQPQHF. DNA for the CDR3: TGTGCCAGCAGCCAAAGACAGGGGGTCAATCAGCCCCAGCATTTT. The chain uses TRBV3-1 (or the pseudogene TRBV3-2) and TRBJ1-5; 9 bases agree with TRBD1. Looked up from germline, CDR1 is LGHDT and CDR2 is YNNKEL (reference sequence). The junction had 2 bases not matched to a gene; V was cut back by 2 bases and J by 3 bases. This CDR3 contains 15 residues.

The chain combines TRBV28 with TRBJ1-4, with a possible D match to TRBD1 (6 bases). Deletions cut 2 bases from V and 8 bases from J, with 15 bases between. The CDR3 length is 15 residues. Germline assignment: CDR1 MDHEN and CDR2 SYDVKM. The CDR3: CASSLDRIGGEKLFF. In DNA, the CDR3 is TGTGCCAGCAGTTTAGACCGCATCGGGGGCGAAAAACTGTTTTTT.

CDR3 coding DNA: TGTGCCAGCAGGAATAGCAATCAGCCCCAGCATTTT. It encodes CASRNSNQPQHF. The chain recombines TRBV28 with TRBJ1-5; unclear D gene. The V gene's germline CDR1 is MDHEN and CDR2 SYDVKM. The V and J ends lost 6 bases and 0 bases respectively, with 3 bases between them. This CDR3 is built from 12 residues.

The chain is built from TRBV9 and TRBJ2-6; D is perhaps TRBD2 (5 bases). This CDR3 has 16 residues. The V gene's germline CDR1 is SGDLS and CDR2 YYNGEE. Trimming took 0 bases from V and 0 from J, leaving 7 bases between them. The CDR3 loop is CASSVERVSGANVLTF. CDR3 bases: TGTGCCAGCAGCGTAGAGAGGGTCTCTGGGGCCAACGTCCTGACTTTC.

The rearrangement uses TRBV3-1 (or the pseudogene TRBV3-2) and TRBJ2-7; D is possibly TRBD1 or TRBD2 (5 bases each). V lost 0 bases and J 4 bases, leaving 19 bases between the germline ends. CDR1 and CDR2 (germline): LGHDT, YNNKEL (reference sequence). This CDR3 has 17 amino acids. In DNA form, the CDR3 reads TGTGCCAGCAGCCAAGACACCCCCTGGGGGTCCGGGTACGAGCAGTACTTC. It codes for CASSQDTPWGSGYEQYF.

This chain joins TRBV5-1 and TRBJ2-2; 8 bases map to TRBD1. Germline loops: CDR1 SGHRS, CDR2 YFSETQ. The junction had 5 bases not matched to a gene; V was cut back by 3 bases and J by 7 bases. The CDR3 extends over 14 amino acids. The CDR3 DNA reads TGCGCCAGCAGCTGGTCAGGGGGCGGCGGGGAGCTGTTTTTT. Protein product: CASSWSGGGGELFF.

The chain has TRBV28 and TRBJ1-3; D unresolved. CDR1 is MDHEN, CDR2 SYDVKM, per germline. CDR3 length: 12 residues. The ends were cut back, 2 bases at V and 2 bases at J, with 1 base in the middle. The CDR3 DNA sequence: TGTGCCAGCAGTTTAACTGGAAACACCATATATTTT. Translation gives CASSLTGNTIYF.

This clone was seen a few times. The rearrangement uses TRBV10-2 and TRBJ1-2; 7 nucleotides agree with TRBD1. This CDR3 has 15 residues. Germline CDR1 and CDR2: WSHSY and SAAADI. V shed 6 bases, J shed 7 bases, and the junction held 14 bases outside the gene matches. The DNA of the CDR3 is TGCGCCAGCAGAGATCTTTCGGACAGGAACGGTGGCTACACCTTC. It yields the protein CASRDLSDRNGGYTF.